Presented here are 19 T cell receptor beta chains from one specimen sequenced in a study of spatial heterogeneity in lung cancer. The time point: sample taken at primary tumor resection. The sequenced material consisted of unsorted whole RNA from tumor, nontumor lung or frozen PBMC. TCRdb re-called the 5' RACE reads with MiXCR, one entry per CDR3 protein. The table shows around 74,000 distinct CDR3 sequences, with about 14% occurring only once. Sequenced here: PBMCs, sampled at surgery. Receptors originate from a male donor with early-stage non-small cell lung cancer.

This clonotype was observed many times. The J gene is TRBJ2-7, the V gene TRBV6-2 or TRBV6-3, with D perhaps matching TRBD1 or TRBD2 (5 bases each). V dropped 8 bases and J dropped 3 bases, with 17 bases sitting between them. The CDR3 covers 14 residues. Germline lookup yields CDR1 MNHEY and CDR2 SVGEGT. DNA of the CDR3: TGTGCCAGCCATGGGACCGACCAGGGCTACGAGCAGTACTTC. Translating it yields CASHGTDQGYEQYF.

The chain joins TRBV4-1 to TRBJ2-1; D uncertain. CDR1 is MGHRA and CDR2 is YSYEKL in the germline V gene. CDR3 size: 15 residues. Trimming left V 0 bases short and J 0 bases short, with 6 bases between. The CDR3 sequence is CASSQDQGSYNEQFF. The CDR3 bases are TGCGCCAGCAGCCAAGACCAAGGCTCCTACAATGAGCAGTTCTTC.

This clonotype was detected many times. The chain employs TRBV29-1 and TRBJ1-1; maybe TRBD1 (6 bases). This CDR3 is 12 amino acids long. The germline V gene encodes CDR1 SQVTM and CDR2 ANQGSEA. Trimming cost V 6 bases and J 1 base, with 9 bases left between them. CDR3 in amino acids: CSVSGQNTEAFF. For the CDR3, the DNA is TGCAGCGTGTCGGGACAGAACACTGAAGCTTTCTTT.

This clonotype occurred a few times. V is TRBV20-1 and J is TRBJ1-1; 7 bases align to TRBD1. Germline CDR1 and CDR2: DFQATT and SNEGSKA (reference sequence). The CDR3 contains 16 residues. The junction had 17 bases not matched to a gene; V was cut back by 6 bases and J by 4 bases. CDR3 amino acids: CSAYPGRQGAATEAFF. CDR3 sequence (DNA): TGCAGTGCGTACCCGGGACGACAGGGAGCGGCCACTGAAGCTTTCTTT.

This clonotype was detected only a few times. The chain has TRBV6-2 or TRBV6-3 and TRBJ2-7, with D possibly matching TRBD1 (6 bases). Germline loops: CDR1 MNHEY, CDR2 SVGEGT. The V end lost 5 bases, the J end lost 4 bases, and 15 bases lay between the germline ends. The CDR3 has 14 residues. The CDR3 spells CASSDYGQSYEQYF. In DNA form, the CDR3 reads TGTGCCAGCAGTGACTACGGACAGTCTTACGAGCAGTACTTC.

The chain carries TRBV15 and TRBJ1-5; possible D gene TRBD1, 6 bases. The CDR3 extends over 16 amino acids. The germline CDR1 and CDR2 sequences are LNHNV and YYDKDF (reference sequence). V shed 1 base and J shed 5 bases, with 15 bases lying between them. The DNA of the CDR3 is TGTGCCACCAGCAGAGCGGTCGCCCCAGGGGATCAGCCCCAGCATTTT. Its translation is CATSRAVAPGDQPQHF.

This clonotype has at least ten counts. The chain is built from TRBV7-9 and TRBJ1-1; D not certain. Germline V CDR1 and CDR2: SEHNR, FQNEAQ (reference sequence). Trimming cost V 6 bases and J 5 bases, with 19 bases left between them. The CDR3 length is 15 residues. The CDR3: CASREDTGRFTEAFF. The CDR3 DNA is TGTGCCAGCAGGGAAGACACCGGGAGATTTACTGAAGCTTTCTTT.

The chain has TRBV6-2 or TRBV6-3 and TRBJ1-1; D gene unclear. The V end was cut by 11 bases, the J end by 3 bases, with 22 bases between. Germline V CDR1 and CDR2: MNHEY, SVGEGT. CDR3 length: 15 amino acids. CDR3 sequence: CAHSPGSLIYTEAFF. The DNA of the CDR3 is TGTGCCCACTCGCCGGGGAGCTTAATCTACACTGAAGCTTTCTTT.

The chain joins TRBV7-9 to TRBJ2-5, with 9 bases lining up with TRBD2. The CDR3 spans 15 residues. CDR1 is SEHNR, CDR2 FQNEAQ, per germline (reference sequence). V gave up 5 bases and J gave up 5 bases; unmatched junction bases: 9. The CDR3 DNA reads TGTGCCAGCAGCAGTAGCGGGAGTGATTTCGAGACCCAGTACTTC. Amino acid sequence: CASSSSGSDFETQYF. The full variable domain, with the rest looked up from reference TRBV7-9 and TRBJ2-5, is DTGVSQNPRHKITKRGQNVTFRCDPISEHNRLYWYRQTLGQGPEFLTYFQNEAQLEKSRLLSDRFSAERPKGSFSTLEIQRTEQGDSAMYLCASSSSGSDFETQYFGPGTRLLVL.

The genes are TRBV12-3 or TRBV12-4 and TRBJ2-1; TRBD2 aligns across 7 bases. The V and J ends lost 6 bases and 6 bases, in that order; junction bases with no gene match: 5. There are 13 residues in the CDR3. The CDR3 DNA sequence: TGTGCCAGCAGGACTAGCTCCCTCAATGAGCAGTTCTTC. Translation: CASRTSSLNEQFF.

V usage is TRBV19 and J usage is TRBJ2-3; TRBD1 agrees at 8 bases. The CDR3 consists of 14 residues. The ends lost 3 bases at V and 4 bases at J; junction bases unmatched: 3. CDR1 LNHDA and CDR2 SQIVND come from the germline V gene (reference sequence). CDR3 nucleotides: TGTGCCAGTAGTATTACAGGGGGACCAGATACGCAGTATTTT. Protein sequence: CASSITGGPDTQYF.

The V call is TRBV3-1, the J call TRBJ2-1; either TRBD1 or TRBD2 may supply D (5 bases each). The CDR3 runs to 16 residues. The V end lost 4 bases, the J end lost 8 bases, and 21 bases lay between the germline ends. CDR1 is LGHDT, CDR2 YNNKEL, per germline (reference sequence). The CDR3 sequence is CASSRSGTSATDEQFF. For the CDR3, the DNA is TGTGCCAGCAGCCGATCCGGGACGTCTGCGACCGATGAGCAGTTCTTC.

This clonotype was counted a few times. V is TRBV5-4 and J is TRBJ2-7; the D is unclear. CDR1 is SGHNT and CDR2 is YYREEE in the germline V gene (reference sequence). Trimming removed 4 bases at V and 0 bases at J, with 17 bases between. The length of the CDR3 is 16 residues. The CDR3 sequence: CASSPSSRLSSYEQYF. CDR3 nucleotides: TGTGCCAGCAGCCCCTCCTCGCGCCTGAGCTCCTACGAGCAGTACTTC.

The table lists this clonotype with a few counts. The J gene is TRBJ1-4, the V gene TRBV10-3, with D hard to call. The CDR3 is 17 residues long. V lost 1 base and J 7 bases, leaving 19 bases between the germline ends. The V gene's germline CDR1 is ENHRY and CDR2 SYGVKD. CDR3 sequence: CAISEWQVGELVEKLFF. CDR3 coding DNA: TGTGCCATCAGTGAGTGGCAGGTTGGGGAGCTCGTTGAAAAACTGTTTTTT.

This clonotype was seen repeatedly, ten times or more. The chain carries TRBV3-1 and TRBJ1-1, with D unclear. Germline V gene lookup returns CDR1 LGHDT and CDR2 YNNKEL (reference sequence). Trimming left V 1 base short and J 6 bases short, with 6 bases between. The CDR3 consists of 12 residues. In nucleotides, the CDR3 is TGTGCCAGCAGCCAAGGGGTTGCTGAAGCTTTCTTT. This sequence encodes CASSQGVAEAFF.

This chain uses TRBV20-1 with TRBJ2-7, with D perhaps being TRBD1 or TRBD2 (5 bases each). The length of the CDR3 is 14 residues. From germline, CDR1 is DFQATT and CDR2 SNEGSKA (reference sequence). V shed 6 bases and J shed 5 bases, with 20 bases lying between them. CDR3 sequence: CSADLGTALHEQYF. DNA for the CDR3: TGCAGTGCAGACCTTGGGACGGCTTTGCACGAGCAGTACTTC.

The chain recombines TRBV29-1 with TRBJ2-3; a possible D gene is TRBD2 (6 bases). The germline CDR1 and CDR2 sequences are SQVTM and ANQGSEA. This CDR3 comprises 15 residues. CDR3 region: CRTSGTGGNTDTQYF. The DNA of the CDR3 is TGCAGGACCTCCGGGACTGGAGGGAACACAGATACGCAGTATTTT.

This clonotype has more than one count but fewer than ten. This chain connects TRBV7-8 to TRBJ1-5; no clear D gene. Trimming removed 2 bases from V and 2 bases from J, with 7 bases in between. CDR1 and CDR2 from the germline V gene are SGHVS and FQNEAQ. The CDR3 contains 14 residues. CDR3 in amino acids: CASSLKIRNQPQHF. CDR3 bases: TGTGCCAGCAGCTTAAAAATACGCAATCAGCCCCAGCATTTT.

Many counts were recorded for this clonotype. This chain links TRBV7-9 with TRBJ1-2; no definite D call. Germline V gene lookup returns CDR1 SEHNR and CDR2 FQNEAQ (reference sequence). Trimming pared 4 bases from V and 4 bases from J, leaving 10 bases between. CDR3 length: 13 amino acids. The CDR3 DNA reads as TGTGCCAGCAGCTACGGACCGCGCTATGGCTACACCTTC. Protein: CASSYGPRYGYTF.